This is a list of T cell receptor beta chains from one sample in a study of blood T cell repertoires in COVID-19. Libraries were prepared by immunoSEQ multiplex PCR; TCRdb keeps only in-frame clonotypes and omits some of them. The repertoire holds roughly 200,000 clones, with almost 90% as singletons. The sample consisted of peripheral blood. These receptors all come from a man aged 45 to 65 with acute or convalescent COVID-19. The CDR3 runs from the conserved cysteine through the conserved F or W. D genes are given only for firm matches. Rows give clone size only sometimes, using once, few, many, or a class for an expanded clone.

size	D	V	J	length	DNA	CDR3
few	TRBD2	TRBV27	TRBJ2-1	15	TGTGCCAGCAGTCCCGGGACTAGCGGGGCCAATGAGCAGTTCTTC	CASSPGTSGANEQFF
-	TRBD2	TRBV4-1	TRBJ2-1	17	TGCGCCAGCAGCCAAGGCACACTAGCGGGGGGGCCGAATGAGCAGTTCTTC	CASSQGTLAGGPNEQFF
-	TRBD2	TRBV24-1	TRBJ2-3	14	TGTGCCACGTCATTAGCGGGGGGGACTGATACGCAGTATTTT	CATSLAGGTDTQYF
-	-	TRBV11-2	TRBJ1-1	11	TGTGCCAGCAGCTTTGCAGCTGAAGCTTTCTTT	CASSFAAEAFF
-	-	TRBV28	TRBJ2-3	14	TGTGCCAGCAGTCCCTATAGCGGCACAGATACGCAGTATTTT	CASSPYSGTDTQYF
once	TRBD2	TRBV15	TRBJ2-4	15	TGTGCCACCAGCCATACTAGCGGGAGGGGAAACATTCAGTACTTC	CATSHTSGRGNIQYF
-	-	TRBV27	TRBJ2-5	15	TGTGCCAGCAGTTTAGGACTCGCGGAACAAGAGACCCAGTACTTC	CASSLGLAEQETQYF
-	-	TRBV7-2	TRBJ2-3	13	TGTGCCAGCAACACTAGGGCGACAGATACGCAGTATTTT	CASNTRATDTQYF
-	-	TRBV4-3	TRBJ1-5	18	TGCGCCAGCAGCCAAGATCCCCAGGGGAGCGGAAGCAATCAGCCCCAGCATTTT	CASSQDPQGSGSNQPQHF
-	-	TRBV11-2	TRBJ1-4	15	TGTGCCAGCAGCTTAAGGGCGGCGGGTAATGAAAAACTGTTTTTT	CASSLRAAGNEKLFF
-	-	TRBV4-2	TRBJ1-4	16	TGTGCCAGCAGCCGGGAGGGGGGAAGTCAGAATGAAAAACTGTTTTTT	CASSREGGSQNEKLFF
-	-	TRBV11-2	TRBJ1-2	15	TGTGCCAGCAGCCCAAGACAAGGATCTAACTATGGCTACACCTTC	CASSPRQGSNYGYTF
-	-	TRBV5-4	TRBJ2-5	14	TGTGCCAGCAGCTTCCCGTCGGGTAAAGAGACCCAGTACTTC	CASSFPSGKETQYF
-	-	TRBV2	TRBJ2-4	14	TGTGCCAGCAGTGACCCGGGGGAGGGGGACATTCAGTACTTC	CASSDPGEGDIQYF
-	-	TRBV5-1	TRBJ1-1	15	TGCGCCAGCAGCTTGGGACACTCCTTGAACACTGAAGCTTTCTTT	CASSLGHSLNTEAFF
-	TRBD2	TRBV29-1	TRBJ2-1	17	TGCAGCGTTGAAAGGCTAGCGGGAGAACGAACCTACAATGAGCAGTTCTTC	CSVERLAGERTYNEQFF
once	-	TRBV4-1	TRBJ1-3	11	TGCGCCAGCAGCCCGGTAAACACCATATATTTT	CASSPVNTIYF
-	TRBD1	TRBV28	TRBJ1-3	15	TGTGCCAGCAGTCCAGGGGGTAACTCTGGAAACACCATATATTTT	CASSPGGNSGNTIYF
-	-	TRBV29-1	TRBJ1-1	16	TGCAGCGTCTTTGACAGAGAATGGGAGGGTGGGACTGAAGCTTTCTTT	CSVFDREWEGGTEAFF
-	-	TRBV3-1/TRBV3-2	TRBJ1-2	15	TGTGCCAGCAGCCAAAGAAGGTCGGGGTCGACTGGCTACACCTTC	CASSQRRSGSTGYTF
-	-	TRBV29-1	TRBJ2-2	17	TGCAGCGTTGAAGCCCCAGGCGGACAGACGAACACCGGGGAGCTGTTTTTT	CSVEAPGGQTNTGELFF
-	-	TRBV3-1/TRBV3-2	TRBJ2-1	16	TGTGCCAGCAGCCGAGGACCTAGCTGGAACTACAATGAGCAGTTCTTC	CASSRGPSWNYNEQFF
-	TRBD2	TRBV4-2	TRBJ2-5	14	TGTGCCAGCAGCCTCACTAGCGGGGGAGAGACCCAGTACTTC	CASSLTSGGETQYF
-	-	TRBV3-1/TRBV3-2	TRBJ1-2	16	TGTGCCAGCAGCCCCACCCAACAGGTTATCAACTATGGCTACACCTTC	CASSPTQQVINYGYTF
once	-	TRBV7-9	TRBJ2-1	16	TGTGCCAGCAGCTTAGGAGGGTTTACAGCCTACAATGAGCAGTTCTTC	CASSLGGFTAYNEQFF
-	-	TRBV19	TRBJ1-1	15	TGTGCCAGTAGTATAGGTACAGGATTGAACACTGAAGCTTTCTTT	CASSIGTGLNTEAFF
-	-	TRBV5-6	TRBJ2-1	13	TGTGCCAGCAGCTTGGCCGGGGCAGGGGCTCCGTTCTTC	CASSLAGAGAPFF
-	TRBD2	TRBV5-5	TRBJ2-5	15	TGTGCCAGCAGCTTTGGGGAGGGGCGGCAAGAGACCCAGTACTTC	CASSFGEGRQETQYF
-	-	TRBV10-3	TRBJ2-7	16	TGTGCCATCAGTGAGTCGACAGGCGGGTACTCCTACGAGCAGTACTTC	CAISESTGGYSYEQYF
-	TRBD2	TRBV3-1/TRBV3-2	TRBJ2-5	15	TGTGCCAGCAGCCAAGATATGGTGGGCGGGGGGACCCAGTACTTC	CASSQDMVGGGTQYF
-	-	TRBV4-1	TRBJ1-3	15	TGCGCCAGCAGCCCCACAGGGTTTGGAGGAAACACCATATATTTT	CASSPTGFGGNTIYF
-	-	TRBV6-5	TRBJ2-6	14	TGTGCCAGCAGGGGGCTCTCTGGGGCCAACGTCCTGACTTTC	CASRGLSGANVLTF
-	TRBD1	TRBV7-2	TRBJ2-5	16	TGTGCCAGCAGCCCTAGACAGGGCTGGGCCCAAGAGACCCAGTACTTC	CASSPRQGWAQETQYF
-	TRBD1	TRBV19	TRBJ1-6	15	TGTGCCAGTAGTACGTACGGGACAGGGGCTTCACCCCTCCACTTT	CASSTYGTGASPLHF
-	TRBD2	TRBV7-3	TRBJ2-3	15	TGTGCCAGCAGCTATACTAGCGGGGGCACAGATACGCAGTATTTT	CASSYTSGGTDTQYF
-	-	TRBV7-9	TRBJ1-4	15	TGTGCCAGCAGCTTGGGGCGGGGGCGAAATGAAAAACTGTTTTTT	CASSLGRGRNEKLFF
-	TRBD1	TRBV5-6	TRBJ1-1	13	TGTGCCAGCAGCTGGGGGACAGGCACTGAAGCTTTCTTT	CASSWGTGTEAFF
-	TRBD1	TRBV5-6	TRBJ1-2	13	TGTGCCAGCAGCAAATCAGGGGGCCATAGCTACACCTTC	CASSKSGGHSYTF
-	-	TRBV6-5	TRBJ1-5	12	TGTGCCAGCAGCACAGATTATCAGCCCCAGCATTTT	CASSTDYQPQHF
-	-	TRBV7-2	TRBJ2-2	16	TGTGCCAGCAGCTTATCAGGGGCGCGTAACACCGGGGAGCTGTTTTTT	CASSLSGARNTGELFF
-	-	TRBV4-3	TRBJ2-2	16	TGCGCCAGCAGCCAAGATCTAGGACAGAACACCGGGGAGCTGTTTTTT	CASSQDLGQNTGELFF
-	TRBD1	TRBV14	TRBJ1-2	16	TGTGCCAGCAGCTCTCGGGACACAGGGGACGACTATGGCTACACCTTC	CASSSRDTGDDYGYTF
-	TRBD1	TRBV18	TRBJ2-5	15	TGTGCCAGCTCACCGCAACAGGGGGCGGGCGAGACCCAGTACTTC	CASSPQQGAGETQYF
-	-	TRBV28	TRBJ1-5	15	TGTGCCAGCGAGTACGTTCACGATAGCAATCAGCCCCAGCATTTT	CASEYVHDSNQPQHF
-	-	TRBV11-1	TRBJ1-6	16	TGTGCCAGCAGCTTCAGCTTACAGGGAGGGAATTCACCCCTCCACTTT	CASSFSLQGGNSPLHF
-	-	TRBV11-2	TRBJ2-7	15	TGTGCCAGCAGCTTAGGCGTTGGGCAGCCCTACGAGCAGTACTTC	CASSLGVGQPYEQYF
-	-	TRBV9	TRBJ2-5	16	TGTGCCAGCAGCACACCTACGACAGGTTTCCAAGAGACCCAGTACTTC	CASSTPTTGFQETQYF
-	TRBD2	TRBV13	TRBJ2-1	17	TGTGCCAGCAGCTTAGGAGCGGGAGGATCCACTTACAATGAGCAGTTCTTC	CASSLGAGGSTYNEQFF
-	-	TRBV28	TRBJ2-1	12	TGTGCCGAGGGGGATAACTACAATGAGCAGTTCTTC	CAEGDNYNEQFF
-	-	TRBV3-1/TRBV3-2	TRBJ2-2	14	TGTGCCAGCAGCCACCAGTCTGGCACCGGGGAGCTGTTTTTT	CASSHQSGTGELFF
once	TRBD1	TRBV5-5	TRBJ1-6	16	TGTGCCAGCAGCTTGGCGACAGGGGGCGAGAATTCACCCCTCCACTTT	CASSLATGGENSPLHF
once	TRBD1	TRBV4-2	TRBJ1-2	15	TGTGCCAGCAGCCAAGATAGGGCAGGGGGGTATGGCTACACCTTC	CASSQDRAGGYGYTF
-	TRBD2	TRBV7-3	TRBJ2-7	17	TGTGCCAGCAGCCCAGGGAGGACTAGCGGGAGAATCCACGAGCAGTACTTC	CASSPGRTSGRIHEQYF